This T cell receptor beta chain was found in a study of shared clonotypes between healthy human individuals. The sample holds one count of this clone. This CDR3 has 14 residues. CDR1 and CDR2 from the germline V gene are MNHEY and SMNVEV (reference sequence). Trimming at V came to 5 bases and at J to 2 bases, leaving 5 bases not matched to a gene. Profiled with immunoSEQ multiplex PCR; TCRdb holds only in-frame clones, not every one. The sample has 550,000 to 700,000 clones, roughly 72% seen once. The sample consisted of memory CD4+ T cells sorted from blood. The sample's subset: CD45RA-negative fraction. The clonotype was recovered from a woman younger than 45 in good health. The gene calls are TRBV27 and TRBJ2-7, with 8 nucleotides matching TRBD2. DNA for the CDR3: TGTGCCAGCAGTCCCTCGGGGGGGGCCTACGAGCAGTACTTC. Translating it yields CASSPSGGAYEQYF.